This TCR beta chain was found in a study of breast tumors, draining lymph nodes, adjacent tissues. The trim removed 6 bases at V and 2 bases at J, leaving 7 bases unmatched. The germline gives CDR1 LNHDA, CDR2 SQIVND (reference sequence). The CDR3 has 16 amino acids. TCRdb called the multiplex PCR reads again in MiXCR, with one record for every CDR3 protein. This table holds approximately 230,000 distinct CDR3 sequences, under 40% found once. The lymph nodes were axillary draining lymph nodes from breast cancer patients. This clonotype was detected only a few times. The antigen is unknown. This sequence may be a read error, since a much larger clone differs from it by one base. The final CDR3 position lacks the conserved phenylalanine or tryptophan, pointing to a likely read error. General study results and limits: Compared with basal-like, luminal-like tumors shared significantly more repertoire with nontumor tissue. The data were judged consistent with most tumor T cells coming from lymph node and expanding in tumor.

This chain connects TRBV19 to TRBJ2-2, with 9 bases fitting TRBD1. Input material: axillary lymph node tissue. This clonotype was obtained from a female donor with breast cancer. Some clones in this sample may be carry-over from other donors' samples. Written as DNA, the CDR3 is TGTGCCAGTAGGTCACAGGGGGCGCCTAACACCGGGGAGCTGTTTTCT. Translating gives CASRSQGAPNTGELFS.